The TCR beta chain described here comes from a study of blood T cell repertoires in COVID-19. Authors' methods: The assay estimated nucleated cells by amplifying reference gene primers. Sequenced by immunoSEQ multiplex PCR; TCRdb stores in-frame clones only, minus some. Clone size and the V and J calls come from that table; the DNA yielded D and trimming. The profile shows about 230,000 clones, around 92% of them singletons. This study enrolled people aged 18 to 89 from approximately 24 US geographic areas. V lost 3 bases and J 2 bases, leaving 6 bases between the germline ends. CDR1 is SGDLS, CDR2 YYNGEE, per germline. The CDR3 consists of 13 residues.

Sequencing was performed on PBMCs or T cells enriched from blood (not recorded which). This clonotype was sampled from a woman aged 30 to 39 with acute COVID-19. This chain links TRBV9 with TRBJ2-1; a weak D match, TRBD1 (6 bases). The CDR3 DNA follows: TGTGCCAGCAGCGGGGGGCCCTACAATGAGCAGTTCTTC. Encoded protein: CASSGGPYNEQFF.